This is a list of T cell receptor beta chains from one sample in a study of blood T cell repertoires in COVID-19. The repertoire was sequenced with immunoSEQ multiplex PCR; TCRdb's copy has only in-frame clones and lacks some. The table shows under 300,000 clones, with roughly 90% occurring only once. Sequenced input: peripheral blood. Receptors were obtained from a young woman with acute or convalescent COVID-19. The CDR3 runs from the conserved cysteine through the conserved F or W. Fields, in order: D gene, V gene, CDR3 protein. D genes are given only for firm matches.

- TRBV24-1 CATSDFRARPYNEQFF
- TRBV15 CATSSSGNPSYGYTF
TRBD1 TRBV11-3 CASSIILDRAGRGYTF
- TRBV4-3 CASSQGGIERVNTQYF
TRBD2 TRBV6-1 CASSEAAQGVAGGMGLEQFF
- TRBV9 CASSVVTDSEQYF
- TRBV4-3 CASSQVGATNEKLFF
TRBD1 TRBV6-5 CASSRQGAYIQYF
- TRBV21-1 CASSVRTGGSYGYTF
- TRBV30 CAWSVGSGPADEQFF
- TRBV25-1 CASSERGLTDTQYF
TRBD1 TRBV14 CASSQGDRVAPTNEKLFF
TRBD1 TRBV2 CASIGGPGQRESSPLHF
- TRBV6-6 CASRFSGGKSYEQYF
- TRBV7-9 CASSLAGPGYEQYF
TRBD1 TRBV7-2 CASSRQVGRGESPLHF
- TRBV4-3 CASSQDGLSYTEQFF
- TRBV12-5 CASGPLTGHEQYF
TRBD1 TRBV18 CASSPSRRGPSPLHF
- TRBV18 CASSPLPDWETQYF
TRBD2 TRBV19 CATKTSGRAFAFTDTQYF
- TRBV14 CASSQFARGPKNIQYF
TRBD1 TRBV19 CASSIRGGQEETQYF
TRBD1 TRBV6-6 CASSYSGQYTSYGYTF
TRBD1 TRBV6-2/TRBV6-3 CASSQRGPGTDTQYF
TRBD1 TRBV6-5 CASSRGTAEKLFF
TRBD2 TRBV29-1 CSVEDLAGGTDTQYF